This TCR beta chain stems from a study of OX40 agonist ivuxolimab in advanced cancers. Produced via immunoSEQ multiplex PCR; TCRdb's table is partial and in-frame only. The data contain some 60,000 clones, 85% of them singletons. The specimen comprised CD4+ or CD8+ T cells sorted from blood, sampled in a trial of the OX40 agonist ivuxolimab. This TCR was recovered from an adult with an advanced solid tumor such as melanoma, head and neck, liver or kidney cancer.

CDR3 bases: TGTGCCAGCAGTCTAACTAGCGGGGGGGCCGAGGATACGCAGTATTTT. This translates into CASSLTSGGAEDTQYF. The rearrangement links TRBV2 to TRBJ2-3; 13 nucleotides match TRBD2. CDR3 size: 16 residues. Germline loops: CDR1 SNHLY, CDR2 FYNNEI. The junction had 8 bases not matched to a gene; V was cut back by 5 bases and J by 6 bases.